These T cell receptor beta chains were read from a single sample in a study of T cells in Graves' hyperthyroidism and ophthalmopathy. TCRdb independently ran MiXCR on the multiplex PCR reads; one entry per CDR3 protein. The data show some 700,000 distinct CDR3 sequences, around a sixth seen once. What was sequenced was blood. The receptors stem from a man between 45 and 60 years old with Graves' hyperthyroidism. The CDR3 runs from the conserved cysteine through the conserved F or W.

cdr3_aa v_call
CSASPGIQGNQPQHF TRBV20-1
CAWSVQGGSPLHF TRBV30
CASSRTGTTGSETQYF TRBV2
CASTLDGRAFHEQFF TRBV27
CAISESGTGGFRDEQYF TRBV10-3
CASRPGTPMVSYNEQFF TRBV28
CASSIYGGGHYNEQFF TRBV19
CASSPYKTGVTEAFF TRBV2
CASSYVGSSTEAFF TRBV6-1
CASSEAGPYDEQFF TRBV6-1
CASSLFALGGEQYF TRBV28
CASSLSLSQESYEQYF TRBV5-1
CASSRFPPGLRNTEAFF TRBV4-1
CASNERRYSKGYF TRBV6-2/TRBV6-3
CATRDRAGYGYTF TRBV24-1
CASSPKTGKMFEQYF TRBV7-9
CASSAGTASTYEQYF TRBV11-2
CATSDPDRRRTDTQYF TRBV24-1
CASSGDKNTEAFF TRBV18
CSALNRQGKSRNQPQHF TRBV20-1
CASSVSGQYNSPLHF TRBV9
CASSLDLAMDHIQYF TRBV11-2
CASSMGNSGTYNEQFF TRBV5-1
CASSDLTGIRDEQYF TRBV6-1
CSAPRLAGSTDTQYF TRBV20-1
CASSTEGRINEAFF TRBV2
CSARESRYYTEAFF TRBV20-1
CASSRGVYGDEQYF TRBV16
CASKGQINQPQHF TRBV2
CASSVDTTSYNEQFF TRBV5-1
CASSYSAPAGGRDEQFF TRBV6-5
CASSYRVYNSPLHF TRBV27
CASTPDPRGEQYF TRBV19
CSAASSGSYEQYF TRBV29-1
CASSSLIAGAGPDTQYF TRBV7-9
CASSLVLGGQETQYF TRBV7-9
CASRTSPAGPETQYF TRBV7-6
CASASPRRGGTGELFF TRBV19
CASSLDSTYKQYF TRBV12-3/TRBV12-4
CASSLGDRGIYEQYF TRBV28
CASSQSLWNGYTF TRBV6-1
CASSGGGEAGGHEQYF TRBV9
CASSLSASVETQYF TRBV7-6
CASTRAWDETQYF TRBV6-1
CATRGTSSNTEAFF TRBV10-3